This entry is about one T cell receptor beta chain. Only in-frame clones appear in the TCRdb table, and some are missing; sequencing was by immunoSEQ multiplex PCR. The table lists about 95,000 clones, about 85% of them singletons. Trimming took off 2 bases at V and 6 bases at J, with 13 bases between the two ends. The CDR3 has 13 residues. CDR1 and CDR2 from the germline V gene are GTSNPN and SVGIG (reference sequence). These data are taken from a study of control samples from healthy donors and cancer patients. The chain employs TRBV30 and TRBJ1-1; no reliable D call. The sample was blood. The receptor comes from a woman in her 70s in good health. CDR3 residues: CAWSRVSLAEAFF. In DNA form, the CDR3 reads TGTGCCTGGAGTAGAGTATCCCTCGCTGAAGCTTTCTTT.